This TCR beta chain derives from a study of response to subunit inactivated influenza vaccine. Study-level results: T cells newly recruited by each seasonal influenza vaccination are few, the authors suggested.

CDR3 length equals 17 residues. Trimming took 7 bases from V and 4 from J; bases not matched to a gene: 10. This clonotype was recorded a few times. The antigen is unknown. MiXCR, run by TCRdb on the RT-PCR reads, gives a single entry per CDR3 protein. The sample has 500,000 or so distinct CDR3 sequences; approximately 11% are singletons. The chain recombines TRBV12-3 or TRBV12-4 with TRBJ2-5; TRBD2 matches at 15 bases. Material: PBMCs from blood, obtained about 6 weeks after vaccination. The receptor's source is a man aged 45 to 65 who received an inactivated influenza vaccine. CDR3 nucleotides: TGTGCCAGCAACATGGGACTAGCGGGAGGTTGGGGAGAGACCCAGTACTTC. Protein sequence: CASNMGLAGGWGETQYF.